This TCR beta chain is drawn from a study of cytomegalovirus exposure and HLA in healthy donors. Whole-study findings and limits: Among TCR beta chains, those listed as cytomegalovirus-associated numbered under 200. A classifier reportedly called cytomegalovirus status with high sensitivity and specificity.

The germline V gene has CDR1 MDHEN and CDR2 SYDVKM. Trimming took off 3 bases at V and 4 bases at J, with 10 bases between the two ends. There are 14 residues in the CDR3. The repertoire was sequenced with immunoSEQ multiplex PCR; TCRdb's copy has only in-frame clones and lacks some. The repertoire has more than 20,000 clones, approximately 97% of them found once; the top ten carry about 10%. As regards this clone: Its antigen remains unidentified.

The chain couples TRBV28 to TRBJ2-4; D possibly corresponds to TRBD2 (7 bases). What was sequenced was PBMCs. The TCR comes from a young man in good health and CMV-seropositive. The DNA of the CDR3 is TGTGCCAGCAGTTTCGGGGGGCGTAAAAACATTCAGTACTTC. Its protein is CASSFGGRKNIQYF. The full variable domain, rest sourced from reference TRBV28 and TRBJ2-4, is DVKVTQSSRYLVKRTGEKVFLECVQDMDHENMFWYRQDPGLGLRLIYFSYDVKMKEKGDIPEGYSVSREKKERFSLILESASTNQTSMYLCASSFGGRKNIQYFGAGTRLSVL.